These 14 T cell receptor beta chains originate from one sample sequenced in a study of Graves' ophthalmopathy and Graves' hyperthyroidism listed by TCRdb under 2018. The instrument given in TCRdb is Illumina HiSeq 2000. For repertoire sequencing, TCR beta CDR3 regions were amplified from RNA transcripts. HTBI primers and the Qiagen OneStep RT-PCR kit were used in a first-round RT-PCR, which was followed by a second-round multiplex PCR, size selection and purification. Through fastp at Q25 and MiXCR, TCRdb rebuilt clones from the public reads, retaining in-frame beta chains. All rows with the same CDR3 protein become a single entry with the most common DNA and genes. This sample has fewer than 600,000 distinct CDR3 sequences in its table, and around an eighth of those were observed once. The top ten clones comprise about 10% of the sample. Sequences were obtained from blood. The receptors stem from a young woman with Graves' ophthalmopathy. Donor details come from another sample of the same person, matched by shared clones.

This clonotype was recorded at least ten times. At one end, the junction sequence differs from germline, possibly due to a read error. The rearrangement joins TRBV2 to TRBJ1-5; D ambiguous. The germline gives CDR1 SNHLY, CDR2 FYNNEI. The CDR3 consists of 12 residues. Here the CDR3 reads CATSANGQPQHF. The CDR3 DNA reads TGTGCCACCAGTGCCAATGGTCAGCCCCAGCATTTT.

In its sample, this clonotype was seen a few times. The chain employs TRBV6-2 or TRBV6-3 and TRBJ2-7; TRBD1 matches at 7 bases. The CDR3 runs 19 residues. Germline-derived CDR1 and CDR2 are MNHEY and SVGEGT. The J segment lost 0 bases and the V segment lost 8 bases, leaving 22 bases of the junction unmatched. Here the CDR3 DNA reads TGTGCCAGCCTCTCTCGATCCCCCGGGGACAGAGTCTTCTCCTACGAGCAGTACTTC. Its protein is CASLSRSPGDRVFSYEQYF.

This clonotype showed up just a few times. Germline is not matched at one junction end, which may reflect a read error. This chain uses TRBV28 with TRBJ1-3; no firm D call. This CDR3 contains 14 residues. Germline V gene sequence: CDR1 MDHEN, CDR2 SYDVKM. The CDR3 loop reads CASSLGVSGNTLYF. Written as DNA, the CDR3 is TGTGCCAGCAGTTTAGGGGTTTCTGGAAACACCCTATATTTT.

In nucleotides, the CDR3 is TGTGCCAGCAGCTCCTTGACCGAGGGGAACACTGAAGCTTTCTTT. It encodes CASSSLTEGNTEAFF. J is TRBJ1-1 and V is TRBV6-1; D not resolved. CDR1 and CDR2 from the germline V gene are MNHNS and SASEGT. The germline V and J ends were trimmed by 6 bases and 1 base, with 15 bases remaining between them. This CDR3 region has 15 residues.

The chain recombines TRBV3-1 with TRBJ2-7, with 9 positions matching TRBD2. CDR3 size: 15 residues. The ends lost 3 bases at V and 6 bases at J; junction bases unmatched: 9. CDR1 is LGHDT, CDR2 YNNKEL, per germline (reference sequence). The CDR3 spells CASSHLTSGPGEQYF. CDR3 nucleotides: TGTGCCAGCAGCCATCTAACTAGCGGGCCGGGCGAGCAGTACTTC.

The chain uses TRBV6-1 and TRBJ1-1; D is uncertain. Trimming pared 6 bases from V and 0 bases from J, leaving 14 bases between. This CDR3 has 15 amino acids. The germline CDR1 and CDR2 sequences are MNHNS and SASEGT. This CDR3 is CASRSLTDMNTEAFF. Written as DNA, the CDR3 is TGTGCCAGCAGGAGTCTCACAGACATGAACACTGAAGCTTTCTTT.

This clonotype was picked up many times. The V gene is TRBV28, the J gene TRBJ1-2, with a possible D match to TRBD1 (6 bases). The CDR3 consists of 14 residues. V lost 7 bases and J 1 base, leaving 13 bases between the germline ends. CDR1 is MDHEN, CDR2 SYDVKM, per germline. DNA of the CDR3: TGTGCCAGCAAAATGGACAGATTTAACTATGGCTACACCTTC. Translated, it gives CASKMDRFNYGYTF.

The chain uses TRBV4-2 and TRBJ2-5, with TRBD2 matching over 8 bases. The tail of the sequence fits TRBJ2-7 better, so the J call may be wrong. Per the germline V gene, CDR1 is LGHNA and CDR2 is YNFKEQ. CDR3 length: 15 amino acids. This chain's CDR3 is CASSQLAGDSVEQYF. The CDR3 DNA follows: TGTGCCAGCAGCCAGCTAGCGGGTGACTCGGTCGAGCAGTACTTC.

In this sample, this clonotype turned up many times. The J gene is TRBJ2-7, the V gene TRBV11-1; TRBD2 agrees at 13 bases. The CDR3 has 17 amino acids. The germline gives CDR1 SGHAT, CDR2 FQDESV (reference sequence). The V and J ends lost 0 bases and 4 bases, in that order; junction bases with no gene match: 6. CDR3 DNA: TGTGCCAGCAGCTTAGCCCCCGGGACTAGCGGGATGTACGAGCAGTACTTC. Translation gives CASSLAPGTSGMYEQYF.

This clonotype was detected ten times or more. The chain has TRBV6-5 and TRBJ1-2, with no clear D. The germline CDR1 and CDR2 sequences are MNHEY and SVGAGI. Deletions cut 0 bases from V and 1 base from J, with 6 bases between. The CDR3 runs 14 residues. The CDR3 DNA reads as TGTGCCAGCAGTTACTCTTCAGTTAACTATGGCTACACCTTC. Translated, it gives CASSYSSVNYGYTF.

As regards this clonotype: A much larger clone lies one base from this, so it may be a read error. The chain carries TRBV30 and TRBJ1-5; D not certain. This CDR3 is built from 13 residues. CDR1 is GTSNPN and CDR2 is SVGIG in the germline V gene (reference sequence). The CDR3 DNA sequence: TGTGCCTGGAGTCGTAGTGAGAATCAGCCCCAGGATTTT. It codes for CAWSRSENQPQDF. The entire variable domain, with the rest obtained from reference TRBV30 and TRBJ1-5, is as follows: SQTIHQWPATLVQPVGSPLSLECTVEGTSNPNLYWYRQAAGRGLQLLFYSVGIGQISSEVPQNLSASRPQDRQFILSSKKLLLSDSGFYLCAWSRSENQPQDFGDGTRLSIL.

This clonotype occurred many times. This sequence joins TRBV12-3 or TRBV12-4 and TRBJ2-7, with D perhaps matching TRBD1 or TRBD2 (6 bases each). Trimming pared 5 bases from V and 6 bases from J, leaving 23 bases between. The CDR3 length is 16 residues. The CDR3 reads CASSPLLRGARREQYF. Written as DNA, the CDR3 is TGTGCCAGCAGTCCCTTGTTGAGGGGGGCGAGGCGCGAGCAGTACTTC.

In its sample, this clonotype was seen many times. The genes are TRBV3-1 and TRBJ2-7; 11 bases are shared with TRBD2. CDR3 length: 15 amino acids. Germline CDR1 LGHDT, CDR2 YNNKEL (reference sequence). V shed 6 bases, J shed 1 base, and the junction held 5 bases outside the gene matches. CDR3 sequence: CASREGLAVSYEQYF. The CDR3 coding sequence is TGTGCCAGCAGAGAGGGACTAGCGGTTTCCTACGAGCAGTACTTC.

Only a few counts were recorded for this clonotype. One junction end does not reproduce the germline sequence, and a read error may be involved. J is TRBJ2-4 and V is TRBV20-1, with TRBD2 identical over 10 bases. The CDR3 sequence is 16 residues long. The germline V gene has CDR1 DFQATT and CDR2 SNEGSKA (reference sequence). For the CDR3, the DNA is TGCAGTGCTCGGACTAGCGGTAGATTCCATACATGGGAGAAGTTCTTC. Amino acid sequence: CSARTSGRFHTWEKFF.